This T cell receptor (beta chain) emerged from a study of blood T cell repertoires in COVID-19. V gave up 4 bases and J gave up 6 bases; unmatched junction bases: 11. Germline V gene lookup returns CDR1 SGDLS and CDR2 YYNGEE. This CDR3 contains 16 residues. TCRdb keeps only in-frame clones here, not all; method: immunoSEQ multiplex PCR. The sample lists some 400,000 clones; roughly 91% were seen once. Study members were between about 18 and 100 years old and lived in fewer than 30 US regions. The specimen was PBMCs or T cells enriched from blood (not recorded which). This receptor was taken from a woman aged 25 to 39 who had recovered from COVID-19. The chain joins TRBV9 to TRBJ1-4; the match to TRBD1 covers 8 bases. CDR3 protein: CASSQGQALTHEKLFF. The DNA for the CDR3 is TGTGCCAGCAGCCAGGGACAGGCGCTTACGCATGAAAAACTGTTTTTT.